This T cell receptor (beta chain) was captured by sequencing in a study of T-cell reconstitution after alpha-beta-depleted transplantation in children. Whole-study results and caveats: Diversity and T-cell counts at one year after transplant derived mostly from new T cells. After transplant, at about two months, alpha-beta T cells were reportedly derived from several hundred expanded graft clones. Some patients owed their high day-60 TCRbeta diversity to surviving recipient T cells and thymic progenitors.

The TCRbeta library incorporated unique molecular identifiers. TCRdb reprocessed the PCR reads with MiXCR, giving one entry per CDR3 protein. The table shows approximately 800,000 distinct CDR3 sequences, with approximately 15% occurring only once. CDR1 and CDR2 from the germline V gene are MGHDK and SYGVNS. Trimming removed 4 bases from V and 8 bases from J; junction bases left unmatched: 13. This CDR3 region has 16 residues. This clonotype was seen only a few times. Its matching antigen is unknown. This sample comprised PBMCs, mostly from graft donor cells, obtained 360 days after TCRalphabeta/CD19-depleted stem cell transplant. This TCR derives from a male patient aged 5 to 17 who had a stem cell transplant for acute lymphoblastic leukemia, so the T cells may come from the graft donor. The V and J genes are TRBV25-1 and TRBJ2-1; 8 bases map to TRBD2. CDR3 sequence (DNA): TGTGCCAGCAGTGGCTGTCCAGCGGGAGTTTGCCATGAGCAGTTCTTC. Translation: CASSGCPAGVCHEQFF. Variable domain in full (rest from reference TRBV25-1 and TRBJ2-1): EADIYQTPRYLVIGTGKKITLECSQTMGHDKMYWYQQDPGMELHLIHYSYGVNSTEKGDLSSESTVSRIRTEHFPLTLESARPSHTSQYLCASSGCPAGVCHEQFFGPGTRLTVL.